The present entry profiles one T cell receptor (beta chain) with its context. A much larger clone lies one base from this, so it may be a read error. The record originates from a study of blood T cells in healthy people across ages. The CDR3 totals 15 residues. In germline, CDR1 is DFQATT, CDR2 SNEGSKA (reference sequence). V lost 5 bases to trimming and J lost 8 bases, with 21 bases between them. Together with a sample-barcoded 5' primer, a J-beta primer mix was included in a second PCR lasting roughly 6 to 12 cycles. TCRdb itself ran the 5' RACE reads through MiXCR, one entry per CDR3 protein. The sample lists approximately 1,000,000 distinct CDR3 sequences; 35% to 45% were seen once.

The rearrangement links TRBV20-1 to TRBJ1-4, with D possibly matching TRBD1 (6 bases). This sequence was found in a man between 18 and 35 years old in good health. The specimen was blood. CDR3 in amino acids: CSAGPAPGTGEKLFF. Written as DNA, the CDR3 is TGCAGTGCTGGCCCAGCCCCTGGTACAGGGGAAAAACTGTTTTTT.